This T cell receptor (beta chain) was retrieved from a study of blood T cells in healthy people across ages. Study conclusions and caveats: Roughly linear declines in TCR beta diversity per million T cells occurred with age. Higher naive T cell percentage went strongly together with higher TCR beta diversity. The lack of PBMC sorting stopped any conclusive naive versus antigen-experienced comparison.

The use of a sample-barcoded 5' primer and a J-beta primer mix characterized a second PCR of roughly 6 to 11 cycles. One entry per CDR3 protein, called by TCRdb with MiXCR from the 5' RACE reads. In the table there are 450,000 to 650,000 distinct CDR3 sequences, 24% of which are singletons. Donors gave 9 to 10 milliliters of peripheral blood apiece. This clonotype was observed many times. Antigen unknown. The sample was also reused in another study, on T cells of mothers and their children.

The clonotype comes from a boy younger than 18 in good health. Sequences were obtained from blood.

The CDR3 protein is CASRLHNRDEQFF. CDR3 nucleotides: TGTGCCAGCAGACTCCACAACAGGGACGAGCAGTTCTTC. The chain employs TRBV14 and TRBJ2-1; D is possibly TRBD1 (6 bases). Germline CDR1 reads SGHDN; CDR2 reads FVKESK. The CDR3 has 13 residues. V was shortened by 6 bases and J by 10 bases, with 16 bases between the two germline ends.